A single sample is the source of the 30 T cell receptor beta chains below, sequenced in a study of blood T cell repertoires in COVID-19. Here immunoSEQ multiplex PCR was the method, and the copy in TCRdb shows in-frame clones only, minus some. The sample shows a few hundred thousand clones, 80% to 90% of them seen only once. The source material was PBMCs or T cells enriched from blood (not recorded which). These receptor sequences come from a man aged 18-30 years with acute COVID-19.

The J gene is TRBJ1-5, the V gene TRBV29-1; TRBD1 aligns across 10 bases. The length of the CDR3 is 13 residues. After removal of 7 bases from V and 5 bases from J, the junction contained 5 bases not matched to a gene. Germline V gene data show CDR1 as SQVTM and CDR2 as ANQGSEA. The CDR3: CSATTGGHQPQHF. The CDR3 nucleotides read TGCAGCGCTACGACAGGGGGCCATCAGCCCCAGCATTTT.

The table lists this clone with a count of one. The V call is TRBV2, the J call TRBJ2-7; D ambiguous. Germline CDR1 is SNHLY and CDR2 is FYNNEI. V lost 3 bases, J lost 4 bases, and 13 bases lay in between. This CDR3 comprises 14 residues. The CDR3 reads CASSDPRYGYEQYF. Here the CDR3 DNA reads TGTGCCAGCAGTGACCCCAGGTATGGATACGAGCAGTACTTC.

V gene TRBV27 combines with J gene TRBJ2-3; 12 bases align to TRBD2. This CDR3 has 19 amino acids. Germline trimming cut 4 bases from V and 4 bases from J; bases unmatched to any gene: 15. Looked up from germline, CDR1 is MNHEY and CDR2 is SMNVEV (reference sequence). The CDR3 is CASSSPLATSGRSPDTQYF. The CDR3 coding sequence is TGTGCCAGCAGTTCCCCCCTGGCCACTAGCGGGAGGTCGCCAGATACGCAGTATTTT.

V usage is TRBV2 and J usage is TRBJ1-2; D not resolved. CDR3 length equals 13 residues. Trimming left V 7 bases short and J 0 bases short, with 9 bases between. Germline assignment: CDR1 SNHLY and CDR2 FYNNEI. The CDR3: CASTPRANYGYTF. The DNA of the CDR3 is TGTGCCAGCACTCCCCGGGCTAACTATGGCTACACCTTC.

CDR3 region: CASSPRGQGTSYEQYF. The CDR3 DNA follows: TGTGCCAGCTCACCACGGGGACAGGGGACCTCCTACGAGCAGTACTTC. The J gene is TRBJ2-7, the V gene TRBV18; TRBD1 matches at 10 bases. Germline V lookup: CDR1 KGHSH, CDR2 LQKENI. CDR3 length: 16 residues. Losses at the gene ends were 1 base for V and 0 bases for J; bases not matched to a gene: 3.

J is TRBJ2-7 and V is TRBV5-1; D is unresolved. V lost 0 bases and J 3 bases, leaving 13 bases between the germline ends. Per germline, CDR1 SGHRS and CDR2 YFSETQ. The CDR3 length is 15 residues. This CDR3 is CASSLAGRLGYEQYF. CDR3 in DNA: TGCGCCAGCAGCTTGGCCGGTCGGCTAGGCTACGAGCAGTACTTC.

The sample holds one count of this clone. This sequence joins TRBV25-1 and TRBJ1-2, with 10 bases that match TRBD1. Losses at the gene ends were 7 bases for V and 3 bases for J; bases not matched to a gene: 8. CDR1 MGHDK and CDR2 SYGVNS come from the germline V gene. The CDR3 sequence is 15 residues long. CDR3 loop: CASNLTGGRDYGYTF. The DNA of the CDR3 is TGTGCCAGCAATTTGACAGGGGGCCGGGACTATGGCTACACCTTC.

This chain uses TRBV5-4 with TRBJ2-3; 9 nucleotides line up with TRBD1. The CDR3 runs to 15 residues. J was trimmed by 3 bases and V by 3 bases; bases with no gene match: 5. CDR1 is SGHNT and CDR2 is YYREEE in the germline V gene (reference sequence). The CDR3 sequence: CASSWGQGRTDTQYF. DNA of the CDR3: TGTGCCAGCAGCTGGGGACAGGGCCGGACAGATACGCAGTATTTT.

This rearrangement joins TRBV7-8 to TRBJ1-2, with TRBD1 matching over 9 bases. The CDR3 consists of 16 residues. Germline V gene sequence: CDR1 SGHVS, CDR2 FQNEAQ. The trim removed 1 base at V and 6 bases at J, leaving 9 bases unmatched. CDR3 protein: CASSLGPDRGRDGYTF. In DNA form, the CDR3 reads TGTGCCAGCAGCTTAGGCCCGGACAGGGGTAGGGATGGCTACACCTTC.

The rearrangement links TRBV29-1 to TRBJ1-1; 8 bases match TRBD1. V lost 7 bases and J lost 1; bases outside the gene matches: 11. This CDR3 region has 15 residues. CDR1 and CDR2 from the germline V gene are SQVTM and ANQGSEA. The CDR3 DNA reads as TGCAGCGGGAAGGGACAGGTAAACCAGAACACTGAAGCTTTCTTT. Translated: CSGKGQVNQNTEAFF. Combining the CDR3 with reference TRBV29-1 and TRBJ1-1 gives the whole variable domain SAVISQKPSRDICQRGTSLTIQCQVDSQVTMMFWYRQQPGQSLTLIATANQGSEATYESGFVIDKFPISRPNLTFSTLTVSNMSPEDSSIYLCSGKGQVNQNTEAFFGQGTRLTVV.

Written as DNA, the CDR3 is TGCGCCAGCAGCCAAGAGTTCGGTCTAGCGGGAGCAGTTGTCAATGAGCAGTTCTTC. This gives the protein CASSQEFGLAGAVVNEQFF. This rearrangement joins TRBV4-3 to TRBJ2-1, with TRBD2 matching over 10 bases. Germline CDR1 is LGHNA and CDR2 is YSLEER. The CDR3 totals 19 residues. Trimming removed 0 bases from V and 6 bases from J; junction bases left unmatched: 14.

The chain joins TRBV5-1 to TRBJ2-1; maybe TRBD2 (5 bases). This CDR3 has 16 residues. Trimming removed 0 bases at V and 3 bases at J, with 13 bases between. Germline V gene data show CDR1 as SGHRS and CDR2 as YFSETQ. CDR3 residues: CASSLGLGRLYNEQFF. The DNA for the CDR3 is TGCGCCAGCAGCTTGGGATTGGGGAGACTCTACAATGAGCAGTTCTTC.

The sample holds one count of this clone. The chain couples TRBV13 to TRBJ2-3; 8 bases fit TRBD2. V lost 9 bases and J lost 1; bases outside the gene matches: 6. The CDR3 totals 14 residues. Germline lookup yields CDR1 PRHDT and CDR2 FYEKMQ (reference sequence). The CDR3 nucleotides are TGTGCCAGTAGGCGGCGGGAGGGCACAGATACGCAGTATTTT. This sequence encodes CASRRREGTDTQYF.

The rearrangement links TRBV7-6 to TRBJ2-7; D ambiguous. Trimming pared 5 bases from V and 0 bases from J, leaving 11 bases between. Germline V gene sequence: CDR1 SGHVS, CDR2 FNYEAQ. The CDR3 covers 14 residues. The CDR3 nucleotides are TGTGCCAGCAGCGGAGACGGTAGCTCCTACGAGCAGTACTTC. Its translation is CASSGDGSSYEQYF.

This clone was counted a few times. This sequence joins TRBV7-9 and TRBJ2-1; TRBD1 agrees at 8 bases. CDR3 size: 14 residues. The V gene end was trimmed by 1 base and the J gene end by 5 bases; junction bases not matched to a gene: 1. From germline, CDR1 is SEHNR and CDR2 FQNEAQ (reference sequence). CDR3 coding DNA: TGTGCCAGCAGCTTAGGGGACAGGAACAATGAGCAGTTCTTC. Protein: CASSLGDRNNEQFF.

The chain links TRBV7-8 to TRBJ1-1, with TRBD1 identical over 7 bases. The CDR3 totals 15 residues. Germline CDR1 SGHVS, CDR2 FQNEAQ. Trimming at V came to 5 bases and at J to 1 base, leaving 7 bases not matched to a gene. CDR3 nucleotide sequence: TGTGCCAGCAGCAAGAGTCGGACAGGGAACACTGAAGCTTTCTTT. This sequence encodes CASSKSRTGNTEAFF.

The chain joins TRBV4-1 to TRBJ2-1; 10 nucleotides align to TRBD2. The V gene end was trimmed by 0 bases and the J gene end by 6 bases; junction bases not matched to a gene: 8. Germline assignment: CDR1 MGHRA and CDR2 YSYEKL. The CDR3 runs to 17 residues. CDR3 bases: TGCGCCAGCAGCCAAGAGGAGGACGGGACTAGCGCCAATGAGCAGTTCTTC. This codes for CASSQEEDGTSANEQFF.

Only one count was recorded for this clone. The chain combines TRBV7-9 with TRBJ2-7, with D possibly being TRBD1 (5 bases). V was cut by 8 bases and J by 1 base, with 18 bases left in between. Germline values: CDR1 SEHNR, CDR2 FQNEAQ (reference sequence). The CDR3 sequence is 15 residues long. The CDR3 sequence: CASGTTASQSYEQYF. In DNA, the CDR3 is TGTGCCAGCGGAACGACAGCATCGCAATCCTACGAGCAGTACTTC.

This clone has only one observation. V is TRBV30 and J is TRBJ2-7; TRBD2 matches 10 bases. Germline V gene sequence: CDR1 GTSNPN, CDR2 SVGIG (reference sequence). CDR3 size: 11 residues. Unmatched junction bases numbered 3, after V lost 4 bases and J lost 9 bases. CDR3 DNA: TGTGCCTGGACTAGCGGGGGCGGGCAGTACTTC. Translating it yields CAWTSGGGQYF.

This chain uses TRBV7-9 with TRBJ1-4; 10 bases match TRBD1. Germline V gene lookup returns CDR1 SEHNR and CDR2 FQNEAQ (reference sequence). This CDR3 has 15 residues. The V and J ends lost 2 bases and 10 bases, in that order; junction bases with no gene match: 7. CDR3 in amino acids: CASSLPGQGEGKLFF. In DNA, the CDR3 is TGTGCCAGCAGCTTACCCGGACAGGGGGAAGGAAAACTGTTTTTT.

This clone was counted many times. V and J are TRBV15 and TRBJ2-1, with D maybe TRBD1 (5 bases). Germline CDR1 and CDR2: LNHNV and YYDKDF (reference sequence). The CDR3 length is 15 residues. The germline V and J ends were trimmed by 5 bases and 2 bases, with 13 bases remaining between them. The CDR3 reads CATSPRQGTYNEQFF. The CDR3 DNA sequence: TGTGCCACCAGCCCCCGGCAGGGTACCTACAATGAGCAGTTCTTC.

The chain couples TRBV7-8 to TRBJ1-4; D possibly corresponds to TRBD1 (6 bases). CDR3 length equals 14 residues. Trimming took off 4 bases at V and 0 bases at J, with 6 bases between the two ends. Germline CDR1 reads SGHVS; CDR2 reads FQNEAQ. As DNA, the CDR3 is TGTGCCAGCAGCTCAGGGGCAACTAATGAAAAACTGTTTTTT. Translated: CASSSGATNEKLFF.

The V and J genes are TRBV3-1 (or the pseudogene TRBV3-2) and TRBJ2-3; the D is unclear. This CDR3 comprises 13 residues. Germline CDR1 LGHDT, CDR2 YNNKEL (reference sequence). Trimming left V 0 bases short and J 5 bases short, with 6 bases between. In nucleotides, the CDR3 is TGTGCCAGCAGCCAAGAATTCGGAGATACGCAGTATTTT. This translates into CASSQEFGDTQYF.

The chain uses TRBV12-5 and TRBJ2-3; D gene uncertain. The germline V and J ends were trimmed by 10 bases and 3 bases, with 5 bases remaining between them. From germline, CDR1 is LGHNT and CDR2 FRNRAP. The CDR3 has 10 residues. CDR3 sequence (DNA): TGTGCTAACGAGACAGATACGCAGTATTTT. It yields the protein CANETDTQYF.

J is TRBJ2-5 and V is TRBV5-4; 9 nucleotides agree with TRBD1. Germline CDR1 SGHNT, CDR2 YYREEE (reference sequence). The CDR3 spans 14 residues. Trimming took 4 bases from V and 3 from J; bases not matched to a gene: 4. The CDR3 sequence: CASSATGGEETQYF. The CDR3, as DNA: TGTGCCAGCAGCGCAACAGGGGGCGAAGAGACCCAGTACTTC.

The rearrangement uses TRBV7-6 and TRBJ2-1; a weak D match, TRBD2 (6 bases). The CDR3 has 17 amino acids. Trimming left V 3 bases short and J 0 bases short, with 15 bases between. CDR1 and CDR2 (germline): SGHVS, FNYEAQ. The CDR3 sequence: CASSLRDLRSSYNEQFF. CDR3 in DNA: TGTGCCAGCAGCTTGAGGGACTTGCGAAGCTCCTACAATGAGCAGTTCTTC.

This clone was detected once. The chain combines TRBV6-1 with TRBJ2-1; 10 nucleotides line up with TRBD2. There are 15 residues in the CDR3. The V segment lost 1 base and the J segment 5 bases; nucleotides outside the gene matches: 2. In germline, CDR1 is MNHNS, CDR2 SASEGT. The DNA of the CDR3 is TGTGCCAGCAGTGAAGATGGACTAGCGGACAATGAGCAGTTCTTC. Residues: CASSEDGLADNEQFF.

This chain joins TRBV10-3 and TRBJ2-3, with 8 bases lining up with TRBD2. CDR1 is ENHRY and CDR2 is SYGVKD in the germline V gene. V shed 10 bases, J shed 2 bases, and the junction held 11 bases outside the gene matches. The CDR3 spans 15 residues. The CDR3 DNA reads TGTGCCACCGGGGGGGAAGGAGGTGACACAGATACGCAGTATTTT. It yields the protein CATGGEGGDTDTQYF.

This sequence joins TRBV11-2 and TRBJ2-5, with TRBD2 identical over 13 bases. The CDR3 contains 19 residues. Germline loops: CDR1 SGHAT, CDR2 FQNNGV. V dropped 3 bases and J dropped 4; count of bases not matched to a gene: 14. In DNA form, the CDR3 reads TGTGCCAGCAGCTTTGTCTCCCCACTAGCGGGAGGGCCTAGAGAGACCCAGTACTTC. Encoded protein: CASSFVSPLAGGPRETQYF.

Concerning this clone itself: At one end the junction does not follow the germline gene, possibly because of a read error. The CDR3 DNA reads as TGTGCCAGCACCCAAGGGACAGGGTACGTGGAGACCCAGTACTTC. Its protein is CASTQGTGYVETQYF. The chain joins TRBV3-1 (or the pseudogene TRBV3-2) to TRBJ2-5; 9 positions match TRBD1. The V gene's germline CDR1 is LGHDT and CDR2 YNNKEL (reference sequence). This CDR3 contains 15 residues.